These 17 T cell receptor beta chains came from one sample sequenced in a study of blood T cell repertoires in COVID-19. TCRdb's table, derived via immunoSEQ multiplex PCR, lists solely in-frame clones and lacks some. The sample comprises about 190,000 clones, 79% of which are singletons, and around 16% rests with the top ten. The material sequenced was peripheral blood. All receptors come from a man in his fifties or sixties with active or convalescent COVID-19.

This sequence joins TRBV7-8 and TRBJ1-6; D gene unclear. This CDR3 spans 13 amino acids. V was trimmed by 5 bases and J by 7 bases, leaving 9 bases between them. CDR1 is SGHVS and CDR2 is FQNEAQ in the germline V gene. CDR3 sequence: CASSPPVNSPLHF. The CDR3 DNA follows: TGTGCCAGCAGCCCTCCCGTGAATTCACCCCTCCACTTT.

This clone was seen once. This rearrangement joins TRBV28 to TRBJ2-3; TRBD1 agrees at 7 bases. After removal of 3 bases from V and 2 bases from J, the junction contained 8 bases not matched to a gene. Looked up from germline, CDR1 is MDHEN and CDR2 is SYDVKM. The CDR3 has 16 amino acids. The CDR3: CASSFGTAMITDTQYF. The CDR3 nucleotides read TGTGCCAGCAGTTTCGGGACAGCCATGATCACAGATACGCAGTATTTT.

The CDR3 is CASRKGGSLNEQFF. The CDR3 nucleotides read TGTGCCAGCAGAAAAGGCGGGAGTTTAAATGAGCAGTTCTTC. The V call is TRBV28, the J call TRBJ2-1; 7 nucleotides align to TRBD2. The CDR3 sequence is 14 residues long. Losses at the gene ends were 6 bases for V and 7 bases for J; bases not matched to a gene: 9. CDR1 is MDHEN and CDR2 is SYDVKM in the germline V gene.

The chain carries TRBV9 and TRBJ2-1, with 12 bases lining up with TRBD2. CDR3 length: 16 amino acids. The V and J ends lost 0 bases and 6 bases, in that order; junction bases with no gene match: 4. Germline V gene lookup returns CDR1 SGDLS and CDR2 YYNGEE. CDR3 amino acids: CASSVVGLAGINEQFF. For the CDR3, the DNA is TGTGCCAGCAGCGTAGTAGGACTAGCGGGAATCAATGAGCAGTTCTTC.

The chain links TRBV23-1 to TRBJ1-5, with D maybe TRBD1 (6 bases). TRBV23-1 is placed among ORFs of uncertain function. There are 19 residues in the CDR3. V was clipped by 3 bases and J by 5 bases, with 26 bases between them. Here the CDR3 reads CASSHNIRGAPGIDQPQHF. The CDR3 DNA is TGCGCCAGCAGTCACAATATTCGGGGGGCCCCCGGAATCGATCAGCCCCAGCATTTT.

Comments on this clone: The junction departs from germline at one end; a sequencing error may be responsible. The chain carries TRBV12-3 or TRBV12-4 and TRBJ2-1; D perhaps matches TRBD2 (6 bases). The length of the CDR3 is 13 residues. CDR3 sequence reads: CASSIATSREQFF. CDR3 DNA sequence: TGTGCCAGCAGTATAGCGACTAGTCGCGAGCAGTTCTTC.

In this sample, this clone turned up once. The chain combines TRBV10-3 with TRBJ2-3; 7 bases line up with TRBD1. The trim removed 4 bases at V and 0 bases at J, leaving 10 bases unmatched. Looked up from germline, CDR1 is ENHRY and CDR2 is SYGVKD. The CDR3 totals 17 residues. Here the CDR3 reads CAISVSSTGPSTDTQYF. Written as DNA, the CDR3 is TGTGCCATCAGTGTCTCCTCGACAGGGCCTAGCACAGATACGCAGTATTTT.

The V call is TRBV19, the J call TRBJ1-1; no clear D. The V end lost 4 bases, the J end lost 8 bases, and 8 bases lay between the germline ends. Per germline, CDR1 LNHDA and CDR2 SQIVND (reference sequence). This CDR3 is 11 amino acids long. The CDR3 sequence is CASSTPSEAFF. The DNA of the CDR3 is TGTGCCAGTAGTACCCCGTCCGAAGCTTTCTTT.

CDR3 nucleotides: TGTGCCACTACACTAGCGGGAGGGACGGGCGAGCAGTACTTC. Amino acids: CATTLAGGTGEQYF. The chain employs TRBV10-3 and TRBJ2-7; 13 bases agree with TRBD2. The CDR3 sequence is 14 residues long. The germline V gene has CDR1 ENHRY and CDR2 SYGVKD. V lost 10 bases and J lost 6; bases outside the gene matches: 9.

The rearrangement links TRBV5-1 to TRBJ2-2, with D tentatively TRBD1 (6 bases). This CDR3 is 15 amino acids long. Looked up from germline, CDR1 is SGHRS and CDR2 is YFSETQ. V lost 4 bases, J lost 2 bases, and 12 bases lay in between. The CDR3 sequence is CASSVTQGNTGELFF. DNA for the CDR3: TGCGCCAGCAGCGTTACACAGGGAAACACCGGGGAGCTGTTTTTT.

The chain combines TRBV5-5 with TRBJ2-7; 9 nucleotides align to TRBD2. After removal of 0 bases from V and 3 bases from J, the junction contained 7 bases not matched to a gene. This CDR3 is 16 amino acids long. The germline CDR1 and CDR2 sequences are SGHKS and YYEKEE (reference sequence). The CDR3: CASSLGREGRSYEQYF. DNA for the CDR3: TGTGCCAGCAGCTTGGGGCGGGAGGGCCGAAGCTACGAGCAGTACTTC.

The chain links TRBV28 to TRBJ1-5, with D unclear. V was cut by 1 base and J by 0 bases, with 4 bases left in between. Germline assignment: CDR1 MDHEN and CDR2 SYDVKM. This CDR3 is 14 amino acids long. The CDR3 region is CASSLLVSNQPQHF. CDR3 nucleotide sequence: TGTGCCAGCAGTTTATTAGTTAGCAATCAGCCCCAGCATTTT.

This clone was detected a few times. V gene TRBV7-8 combines with J gene TRBJ2-1; 13 nucleotides align to TRBD2. Germline V gene sequence: CDR1 SGHVS, CDR2 FQNEAQ. V lost 5 bases, J lost 4 bases, and 5 bases stayed unmatched. This CDR3 is built from 16 residues. CDR3 coding DNA: TGTGCCAGCAGCGCCTCACTAGCGGGAGGGTACAATGAGCAGTTCTTC. It translates to CASSASLAGGYNEQFF. Full variable domain (missing parts from reference TRBV7-8 and TRBJ2-1): GAGVSQSPRYKVAKRGQDVALRCDPISGHVSLFWYQQALGQGPEFLTYFQNEAQLDKSGLPSDRFFAERPEGSVSTLKIQRTQQEDSAVYLCASSASLAGGYNEQFFGPGTRLTVL.

V and J are TRBV5-1 and TRBJ2-1, with D perhaps matching TRBD2 (5 bases). CDR1 is SGHRS and CDR2 is YFSETQ in the germline V gene. The CDR3 contains 13 residues. The V end lost 0 bases, the J end lost 8 bases, and 9 bases lay between the germline ends. The CDR3 protein is CASSLAGVDEQFF. CDR3 DNA sequence: TGCGCCAGCAGCTTGGCCGGGGTCGATGAGCAGTTCTTC.

This clone has a single count. This chain joins TRBV19 and TRBJ2-7; D perhaps matches TRBD2 (5 bases). Trimming took off 2 bases at V and 2 bases at J, with 13 bases between the two ends. Germline CDR1 is LNHDA and CDR2 is SQIVND (reference sequence). This CDR3 has 15 amino acids. This CDR3 is CASSIQSGSTYEQYF. DNA for the CDR3: TGTGCCAGTAGTATACAGTCGGGATCCACCTACGAGCAGTACTTC.

The chain recombines TRBV4-3 with TRBJ2-5; D not certain. CDR1 LGHNA and CDR2 YSLEER come from the germline V gene. The CDR3 is 15 residues long. V was cut by 0 bases and J by 5 bases, with 13 bases left in between. The CDR3 nucleotides read TGCGCCAGCAGCCAAGATTACCGGAGATCGGAGACCCAGTACTTC. It codes for CASSQDYRRSETQYF.

The genes are TRBV27 and TRBJ2-7; a weak D match, TRBD2 (5 bases). V was trimmed by 6 bases and J by 5 bases, leaving 17 bases between them. The CDR3 loop spans 14 amino acids. Germline V gene lookup returns CDR1 MNHEY and CDR2 SMNVEV (reference sequence). DNA of the CDR3: TGTGCCAGCAGCTGGAGCGGCCCCCCGAACGAGCAGTACTTC. This sequence encodes CASSWSGPPNEQYF.